This TCR beta chain derives from a study of T cell repertoires in ileal Crohn's disease. Study-wide context: Surgery for a complication: stricturing in approximately 60%, penetrating in about 39%. Regarding the study as a whole: Sorted CD8 T cells held more high-frequency clones than CD4. All patients with clonality above 26.8% had endoscopic recurrence.

About this clone itself: Its antigen is not known.

Included were adult ileal or ileocolonic Crohn's patients indicated for ileocolonic resection. The CDR3 length is 19 residues. Germline lookup yields CDR1 LGHNA and CDR2 YNFKEQ. V lost 4 bases to trimming and J lost 0 bases, with 22 bases between them. Using immunoSEQ multiplex PCR, the repertoire was profiled, and TCRdb retains in-frame clones only, with some absent. The repertoire holds about 15,000 clones, with about 73% as singletons. This chain uses TRBV4-2 with TRBJ2-4; possible D gene TRBD2, 5 bases. Sequenced: ileal tissue. The sequence was collected from an adult with Crohn's disease. DNA for the CDR3: TGTGCCAGCAGCCCCACTAGGTCGGATCAAAAGATAGCCAAAAACATTCAGTACTTC. It yields the protein CASSPTRSDQKIAKNIQYF.